This TCR beta chain is from a study of cytomegalovirus exposure and HLA in healthy donors listed by TCRdb under 2017. Broadly, across the study: An earlier analysis of approximately 640 of the donors reported more than 250 Gb of sequence data and around 110 million unique TCR beta sequences from approximately 180 million T cells. In an earlier analysis of 587 of the donors, high-throughput TCR beta sequencing was used to judge whether each TCR beta V gene segment behaved as functional or pseudogenic. An early release that covered fewer than 800 HLA-typed donors contained about 290 gigabases of sequencing data and around 80 million unique TCR sequences. All discovery cohort repertoires had been generated using a single sequencing platform. Among over 350 genotyped donors of the cohort, an average of 235,054 unique TCR beta nucleotide sequences were sequenced per donor, 15% to 20% of them non-productive. Rather than using new phenotypic data, the later analysis identified candidate immune exposures from TCR beta sequences and from how often those sequences occurred across donors. The genetic ancestry cluster associated with self-reported Caucasian donors included over 65% of the 398 genotyped donors. To predict cytomegalovirus infection status, the study combined high-throughput TCR immunosequencing, statistical association of individual TCRs with disease status, and machine learning. Genome-wide SNP genotypes for about 65% of the 666 donors were used in a later genetic analysis, which treated that subset as a discovery cohort. The study aimed to test whether signatures of past pathogen exposure could be identified by cataloging public T cell receptors. A separate validation cohort of more than 100 different subjects was used in addition to the roughly 670-subject first cohort. Typing coverage varied by locus: roughly 629-640 donors for A, B, C, DRB1 and DQB1; more than 500 for DQA1; more than 600 for DPA1; about 450 for DPB1. The study used immunosequencing to profile the T cell repertoires of several hundred subjects and linked those repertoires to cytomegalovirus serostatus. HLA typing covered class I and class II loci at four-digit resolution. To study patterns of TCR occurrence, a later analysis re-analyzed previously published TCR beta repertoires from several hundred donors and added high-resolution HLA genotyping. Donor age, sex, ethnicity and CMV serostatus were compiled alongside the repertoire data. A handful of DR-DQ haplotypes were handled as single units for association and clustering because linkage in the cohort was strong.

Library method: the immunoSEQ multiplex PCR assay. For the multiplex PCR, a mixture combining 60 forward primers for TCR Vbeta segments and 13 reverse primers for TCR Jbeta segments was used. The CDR3 region of rearranged TCR beta genes was amplified from genomic DNA by a multiplex PCR assay. On the Illumina HiSeq System, the amplified TCR beta libraries were sequenced as 87-base-pair reads. Turning to the authors' computational methods: A later analysis tallied 70 million to 100 million unique TCR beta chains across the approximately 670 repertoires, and some 10 million of those chains were shared by two or more donors. Raw reads were error-corrected and collapsed into unique sequences with a nearest-neighbor algorithm that merged closely related sequences to remove PCR and sequencing errors. Alignment of CDR3 sequences to IMGT reference sequences was used to assign V, D and J gene segments. For a sequence to be retained, a match of at least six nucleotides to both a V gene segment and a J gene segment was required. Rearrangements were classified as productive when the CDR3 lacked stop codons and remained in frame with V and J, and all other rearrangements were classified as non-productive. Following IMGT convention, CDR3 was defined as the stretch from the second conserved V-encoded cysteine to the conserved J-encoded phenylalanine. Sequences without an unambiguous match to a single V gene segment were excluded from the earlier analysis of approximately 560 of the donors. An earlier analysis of just under 600 of the donors called V segments functional above 56.7% productive rearrangements and segregating when the between-donor standard deviation exceeded 5%. A statistical classification framework was developed to diagnose cytomegalovirus status using the catalog of TCR beta chain sequences. In a later analysis, V and J genes were assigned by comparing TCR nucleotide sequences against IMGT/GENE-DB human TR gene sequences. Using the TCRdist pipeline, a later analysis assigned CDR3 sequences along with most-parsimonious VDJ recombination scenarios. In a later analysis, each TCR beta chain was defined by its CDR3 amino acid sequence together with its V-gene family, and reads lacking a unique V-gene family were excluded. As a way to deal with suspected cross-contamination and a sequencing artifact, a later analysis dropped 450 to 600 nucleotide sequences that were highly shared and had low generation probability. In a later analysis, a clonal expansion index for each public chain was calculated from normalized within-repertoire ranks of inferred template counts. In a later analysis, generation probabilities were computed with a VDJ recombination model fitted to out-of-frame rearrangements, and the resulting probabilities were checked against IGoR. In a later analysis, TCR-TCR, TCR-HLA and TCR-CMV co-occurrence was scored with hypergeometric tests, and a repertoire-size bias correction was applied to TCR pairs. False discovery rates were estimated in a later analysis by permuting HLA or CMV assignments 20 times. In a later analysis, co-occurring TCRs were grouped using DBSCAN, with TCRdist sequence similarity added in when clustering inside HLA-allele-positive subsets. Repertoires with fewer than 30,000 or more than 120,000 public chains, plus five repertoires with anomalous nucleotide sharing, were excluded from co-occurrence clustering. The immuneACCESS repertoire file appears here via TCRdb, limited to in-frame rearrangements. These files lack a portion of the clones; in checked studies, under half of the deficit traces to unresolved V genes, and the cause of the others is not known. That table furnishes V, J and clone size, whereas the DNA furnished D and trimming. Across this sample there are about 160,000 clones, with about 76% seen only once. The ten largest clones capture about 2.1% of the sample.

Study-wide findings and limitations: An earlier analysis of 587 of the donors showed that most TCR beta V segments appeared in productive rearrangements either about 90% or about 30% of the time, which broadly matched IMGT annotations. A cluster of highly shared sequence variants was judged likely to represent a technical artifact of the sequencing pipeline. At a false discovery rate of 0.05, a later analysis linked 16,000 or so TCR beta sequences to specific HLA alleles. According to a later genetic analysis, donors in an Asian-associated ancestry cluster had fewer N-insertions in productive TCRs than the roughly 670-donor mean. A later analysis found that most CMV-associated TCR beta chains appeared HLA-restricted, with HLA associations seemingly driven largely by CMV exposure. Strong co-occurrence of HLA alleles, especially DR and DQ, made assigning TCR associations to individual alleles difficult. According to the authors, the approach could potentially be generalized to other disease states and immunological phenotypes. A further reported finding was that TCR beta sequences accurately predicted the HLA-A and HLA-B alleles for most subjects in the first cohort. The study listed 164 TCR beta chains as associated with cytomegalovirus. The classifier was reported to diagnose cytomegalovirus status with high specificity and sensitivity in both the original and validation cohorts. Only TCR beta chains were sequenced in this cohort, and the absence of alpha or paired-chain data limited detectable features. Immune exposure information for the cohort was limited to CMV serostatus. Across donors, most TCR sequences were observed very rarely, whereas some public TCRs were present in many individuals. In a later analysis, HLA-associated TCR beta chains showed more clonal expansion and lower generation probabilities than non-associated chains that were equally common. Approximately 16 rarely observed V segments, including chromosome 9 orphons, were excluded from the earlier analysis of some 590 of the donors because counts were too low. According to a later analysis, parvovirus B19, influenza, CMV and Epstein-Barr virus appeared linked to several top co-occurrence clusters. A few of the identified cytomegalovirus-associated TCR beta chains were confirmed in vitro to be specific for cytomegalovirus antigens. An association between a missense DCLRE1C variant and V-gene and J-gene trimming of TCR beta chains was found in a later genetic analysis and replicated in an independent cohort. According to a later analysis, TCR association rates differed among HLA loci, with DRB1 alleles showing the most associated TCRs and HLA-C alleles showing the fewest. Some IMGT-functional V segments, including TRBV6-2 and TRBV6-3, could not be told apart with the 87-base-pair reads, so those segments were excluded. Correlated functional status among segregating V segments might be attributable to linkage disequilibrium, but an unknown experimental factor could not be ruled out. HLA typing was unavailable for some donors at each locus, so association tests used only the typed subset. Roughly uniform sequencing depth across donors was assumed in presence/absence analyses, although this assumption may not hold.

The cohort was made up of about 610 healthy bone marrow donors. Cohort members were all nominally healthy when sampled, although unrecorded immune exposures were likely present. The donor was CMV seronegative and belonged to the group of 352 seronegative cohort members. A peripheral blood sample was provided by each donor, and peripheral blood mononuclear cells were used for TCR beta sequencing. The Qiagen DNeasy Blood Extraction Kit was used to extract genomic DNA from the blood cell samples. Including the terminal cysteine and phenylalanine, the CDR3 comprises 15 residues. The sequence is cut down to CDR3 DNA, 45 bases in frame from base 1. Germline trimming amounts to 2 bases on V and 1 base on J, with 4 as the count of junction bases outside the gene matches. From the germline V gene, CDR1 is LGHNA and CDR2 is YNFKEQ. With regard to this clone: Its antigen target is currently unknown. There are no base qualities to consult, and no much larger clone falls within one base.

The specimen sequenced was PBMCs. The origin of this receptor is a female donor in good health and CMV-seronegative. This chain joins TRBV4-2 to TRBJ1-1, and 7 bases in between align with TRBD1. CDR3 sequence: CASSQTDRENTEAFF. The DNA sequence is given as TGTGCCAGCAGCCAAACTGACAGGGAGAACACTGAAGCTTTCTTT.